The rows below give T cell receptor beta chains drawn from one sample of a study of post-analysis software for immune sequencing data. Via MiXCR, TCRdb re-called the PCR reads, giving one row per CDR3 protein. This table has 750,000 to 900,000 distinct CDR3 sequences, approximately 44% appearing once. The sequenced material came from blood. The receptors originated from a girl between 5 and 17 years old with multiple sclerosis. Both conserved end residues are part of each CDR3. D genes are given only for firm matches. The listing skips clone size in some rows; elsewhere it reads once, few, many or a size class.

v_call: TRBV29-1; j_call: TRBJ1-2; clone_size: .; d_call: TRBD1; cdr3_nt: TGCAGCGTTGAAATACAGGGGGACTATGGCTACACCTTC; cdr3_aa: CSVEIQGDYGYTF
v_call: TRBV5-1; j_call: TRBJ2-1; clone_size: .; d_call: .; cdr3_nt: TGCGCCAGCAACGAGGACAGAGACTCCAATGAGCAGTTCTTC; cdr3_aa: CASNEDRDSNEQFF
v_call: TRBV15; j_call: TRBJ1-2; clone_size: .; d_call: TRBD1; cdr3_nt: TGTGCCACCAGCAGCAAAAAAGGGGGCGACTATGGCTACACCTTC; cdr3_aa: CATSSKKGGDYGYTF
v_call: TRBV29-1; j_call: TRBJ2-1; clone_size: .; d_call: .; cdr3_nt: TGCAGCGTTGTGAGCATTGACGAGGCGAGGCAGTTCTTC; cdr3_aa: CSVVSIDEARQFF
v_call: TRBV6-5; j_call: TRBJ2-7; clone_size: .; d_call: .; cdr3_nt: TGTGCCAGCAGTTACTTTTCATCCAGGGCCTACGAGCAGTACTTC; cdr3_aa: CASSYFSSRAYEQYF
v_call: TRBV4-3; j_call: TRBJ1-4; clone_size: once; d_call: .; cdr3_nt: TGCGCCAGCAGCCAAGTTACAGGTTATGAAAAACTGTTTTTT; cdr3_aa: CASSQVTGYEKLFF
v_call: TRBV5-1; j_call: TRBJ2-1; clone_size: .; d_call: TRBD2; cdr3_nt: TGCGCCAGCAGCTTGTCAGCGGGAGGGATTAATGAGCAGTTCTTC; cdr3_aa: CASSLSAGGINEQFF
v_call: TRBV29-1; j_call: TRBJ2-3; clone_size: .; d_call: TRBD2; cdr3_nt: TGCACCGCTAGACTAGCGGGAGAATGGACAGATACGCAGTATTTT; cdr3_aa: CTARLAGEWTDTQYF
v_call: TRBV6-2/TRBV6-3; j_call: TRBJ1-1; clone_size: .; d_call: .; cdr3_nt: TGTGCCAGCAGTTACTCGAGCCCGGGTATAGGTGAAGCTTTCTTT; cdr3_aa: CASSYSSPGIGEAFF
v_call: TRBV10-3; j_call: TRBJ2-7; clone_size: .; d_call: TRBD1; cdr3_nt: TGTGCCATCAGTGGGGGGACAGAGCCCTACGAGCAGTACTTC; cdr3_aa: CAISGGTEPYEQYF
v_call: TRBV4-3; j_call: TRBJ1-2; clone_size: .; d_call: .; cdr3_nt: TGCGCCAGCAGCCAAGACGGACAGCATCATGTAACCTATGGCTACACCTTC; cdr3_aa: CASSQDGQHHVTYGYTF
v_call: TRBV7-9; j_call: TRBJ1-1; clone_size: .; d_call: .; cdr3_nt: TGTGCCAGCAGCCCCCAGGCTGAAGCTTTCTTT; cdr3_aa: CASSPQAEAFF
v_call: TRBV7-9; j_call: TRBJ2-3; clone_size: .; d_call: .; cdr3_nt: TGTGCCAGCAGCTATTGGGCCGGCACAGATACGCAGTATTTT; cdr3_aa: CASSYWAGTDTQYF
v_call: TRBV5-6; j_call: TRBJ2-7; clone_size: few; d_call: TRBD2; cdr3_nt: TGTGCCAGCAGGGAAGGACTAGCGGGAGCCTACGAGCAGTACTTC; cdr3_aa: CASREGLAGAYEQYF
v_call: TRBV7-3; j_call: TRBJ2-1; clone_size: once; d_call: TRBD2; cdr3_nt: TGTGCCAGCAGCCCCAAAGGGACTAGCGGGAGGCCGAGCTCCTACAATGAGCAGTTCTTC; cdr3_aa: CASSPKGTSGRPSSYNEQFF
v_call: TRBV29-1; j_call: TRBJ2-5; clone_size: few; d_call: TRBD1; cdr3_nt: TGCAGCGTCCGGGACAGGGAAGAGACCCAGTACTTC; cdr3_aa: CSVRDREETQYF
v_call: TRBV6-2/TRBV6-3; j_call: TRBJ1-4; clone_size: .; d_call: TRBD1; cdr3_nt: TGTGCCAGCAGTGACAGGGGTGAAAAACTGTTTTTT; cdr3_aa: CASSDRGEKLFF
v_call: TRBV7-4; j_call: TRBJ1-1; clone_size: .; d_call: .; cdr3_nt: TGTGCCAGCAGCACGGAATCCGGGACCCCGGACGACACTGAAGCTTTCTTT; cdr3_aa: CASSTESGTPDDTEAFF
v_call: TRBV12-3/TRBV12-4; j_call: TRBJ1-5; clone_size: few; d_call: .; cdr3_nt: TGTGCCAGCAGTGTCTTTGGCCAGCCCCAGCATTTT; cdr3_aa: CASSVFGQPQHF